This is a list of T cell receptor beta chains from one sample in a study of T cells after yellow fever vaccination. TCRdb used MiXCR to reprocess the 5' RACE reads, holding one entry per CDR3 protein. Here the sample spans 450,000 to 550,000 distinct CDR3 sequences, 20% to 25% being singletons. The material was PBMCs, obtained about 20 days after the first yellow fever vaccination. The receptors originated from a man between 18 and 29 years old who received the YFV17D yellow fever vaccine. Both conserved end residues are part of each CDR3. The D gene is left open where the match is weak. Clone size is stated in some rows and not others, as once, few, many or a class when expanded.

TGTGCCAGCAGTGAAGCAGGGTCTGAAGCTTTCTTT,CASSEAGSEAFF,TRBJ1-1,NA,few,TRBV6-1
TGTGCCAGCAGCTATTTCGGCAATCAGCCCCAGCATTTT,CASSYFGNQPQHF,TRBJ1-5,NA,NA,TRBV7-8
TGCAGCGTCCGAGACAGAGAGAGCTCTGGAAACACCATATATTTT,CSVRDRESSGNTIYF,TRBJ1-3,NA,NA,TRBV29-1
TGTGCCAGTGCCGGGACAGCGGGTAGGTCCCTCCACTTT,CASAGTAGRSLHF,TRBJ1-6,TRBD1,NA,TRBV19
TGTGCCAGCAGCCAAGGACTAGCGGGCTACAATGAGCAGTTCTTC,CASSQGLAGYNEQFF,TRBJ2-1,TRBD2,few,TRBV14
TGTGCCAGCAAATTAAGGGGGTCTGTTGACATTCAGTACTTC,CASKLRGSVDIQYF,TRBJ2-4,NA,NA,TRBV12-3/TRBV12-4
TGTGCCAGCAGTTCCCAGGACAGGGTACAGCCCCAGCATTTT,CASSSQDRVQPQHF,TRBJ1-5,TRBD1,few,TRBV6-5
TGCGCCAGCAGCCAAGACTACCCGAACTATGGCTACACCTTC,CASSQDYPNYGYTF,TRBJ1-2,NA,few,TRBV4-3
TGTGCCAGCTCACCACCGGGACTAGTCGGGGGTGAGCAGTTCTTC,CASSPPGLVGGEQFF,TRBJ2-1,TRBD2,few,TRBV18
TGTGCCAGCAGCGGGCAGGGGGGAGAGGACACTGAAGCTTTCTTT,CASSGQGGEDTEAFF,TRBJ1-1,TRBD1,NA,TRBV7-6
TGTGCCAGCCGGACCCTTACGAGGACAGATACGCAGTATTTT,CASRTLTRTDTQYF,TRBJ2-3,NA,few,TRBV5-6
TGTGCCATCAGAGACAACATGGACACTGAAGCTTTCTTT,CAIRDNMDTEAFF,TRBJ1-1,NA,many,TRBV10-3
TGTGCCAGCAGCCAAGATAATAGGGAGACCGGGGAGCTGTTTTTT,CASSQDNRETGELFF,TRBJ2-2,NA,few,TRBV3-1
TGTGCCAGCAGTTTTGGGGATCCGGGACAGAGCTATGGCTACACCTTC,CASSFGDPGQSYGYTF,TRBJ1-2,TRBD1,NA,TRBV27
TGTGCCATCAGGGGGGGCCCCTACGAGCAGTACTTC,CAIRGGPYEQYF,TRBJ2-7,NA,NA,TRBV10-3
TGTGCCTGGACTAGCGGGGCCCAAGAGACCCAGTACTTC,CAWTSGAQETQYF,TRBJ2-5,TRBD2,few,TRBV30
TGTGCCAGCAGCAACCTCAAGGGACTAGCCCTCAATGAGCAGTTCTTC,CASSNLKGLALNEQFF,TRBJ2-1,TRBD2,NA,TRBV6-4
TGTGCCAGCAGCTATGACAAGAACACTGAAGCTTTCTTT,CASSYDKNTEAFF,TRBJ1-1,NA,few,TRBV7-2
TGTGCCAGCAGTACCCGGGCCGAGCAGTACTTC,CASSTRAEQYF,TRBJ2-7,NA,few,TRBV12-3/TRBV12-4
TGTGCCAGCAGCACTAACACAGATACGCAGTATTTT,CASSTNTDTQYF,TRBJ2-3,NA,NA,TRBV2
TGTGCCAGCAGCTTAACGAGGCCTACATCGGGAAAACTGTTTTTT,CASSLTRPTSGKLFF,TRBJ1-4,NA,NA,TRBV7-2
TGTGCCTGGAACCCACAGTCTGTGGAGCAGTTCTTC,CAWNPQSVEQFF,TRBJ2-1,NA,few,TRBV30
TGCAGTGCGGGGGAAGACCGCTCCTACGAGCAGTACTTC,CSAGEDRSYEQYF,TRBJ2-7,NA,NA,TRBV20-1
TGTGCCAGCAGGGACGGGAGGTTGGATGCTTTCTTT,CASRDGRLDAFF,TRBJ1-1,NA,few,TRBV2
TGTGCCAGCTCACCACAGGGTGGGTCTGGCTACACCTTC,CASSPQGGSGYTF,TRBJ1-2,NA,NA,TRBV18
TGCGCCAGCAGCTTAGAAGGAATTGATGGCTACACCTTC,CASSLEGIDGYTF,TRBJ1-2,NA,NA,TRBV5-1
TGCGCCAGCAGCCCTTTTGAGGGACTAGCGGGGGGGCAGTATTTT,CASSPFEGLAGGQYF,TRBJ2-3,TRBD2,few,TRBV4-3
TGTGCCAGCAGCAATTCGTTAGACAGGGGCTATAATTCACCCCTCCACTTT,CASSNSLDRGYNSPLHF,TRBJ1-6,TRBD1,many,TRBV6-5
TGCGCCAGCAGCTTGGGTGGACAGTTGTATGGCTACACCTTC,CASSLGGQLYGYTF,TRBJ1-2,NA,NA,TRBV5-1
TGCGCCAGCAGCACGGAATACAGAGATGGCTACACCTTC,CASSTEYRDGYTF,TRBJ1-2,NA,NA,TRBV5-1
TGTGCCAGCAGTGAAATTGGGGAGACCCAGTACTTC,CASSEIGETQYF,TRBJ2-5,NA,few,TRBV2
TGTGCCAGCAGTTACGGTGTGGATTCTACCTACGAGCAGTACTTC,CASSYGVDSTYEQYF,TRBJ2-7,NA,NA,TRBV6-5
TGTGCCACCTCACTTTCGGGGGGTACTGAAGCTTTCTTT,CATSLSGGTEAFF,TRBJ1-1,NA,few,TRBV27
TGTGCCAGCAGCCAACAGGGGATTGAGCAGTTCTTC,CASSQQGIEQFF,TRBJ2-1,NA,NA,TRBV14
TGTGCCAGCAGTTTACAGGATCAGCCCCAGCATTTT,CASSLQDQPQHF,TRBJ1-5,NA,NA,TRBV12-3/TRBV12-4
TGTGCCAGCAGCCCCGGAAGTAGCTCTAGCGACCACCAAGAGACCCAGTACTTC,CASSPGSSSSDHQETQYF,TRBJ2-5,NA,few,TRBV11-1
TGTGCCAGCAGCGTAGGGAGGGTGGACTTCTCCACAGATACGCAGTATTTT,CASSVGRVDFSTDTQYF,TRBJ2-3,NA,few,TRBV9
TGTGCCAGCAGCTTAGGAGGGACAGGGCCGTACGAGCAGTACTTC,CASSLGGTGPYEQYF,TRBJ2-7,TRBD1,few,TRBV7-9
TGTGCCAGCACCGTCCAATGGGTACAGGGCAACACCGGGGAGCTGTTTTTT,CASTVQWVQGNTGELFF,TRBJ2-2,NA,few,TRBV7-6
TGCGCCAGCAGCCAAGATTGGGCAGGTTCGGGAAACACCATATATTTT,CASSQDWAGSGNTIYF,TRBJ1-3,NA,few,TRBV4-3
TGTGCCAGCAGTGAGACAGGGGCCCAAAACATTCAGTACTTC,CASSETGAQNIQYF,TRBJ2-4,TRBD1,NA,TRBV6-1
TGTGCCAGCAGCTTAGTCGACAGTTCCACCGGGGAGCTGTTTTTT,CASSLVDSSTGELFF,TRBJ2-2,NA,few,TRBV7-2
TGTGCCAGCAGCTCCGGAAGCCAGTACTTC,CASSSGSQYF,TRBJ2-5,NA,once,TRBV5-5
TGTGCCAGCAGCTCACAGGGGGCCATGAACACTGAAGCTTTCTTT,CASSSQGAMNTEAFF,TRBJ1-1,TRBD1,NA,TRBV5-4
TGCAGTGCCCAGCTAGCCCCCAGGGTGTCTACAGATACGCAGTATTTT,CSAQLAPRVSTDTQYF,TRBJ2-3,NA,few,TRBV20-1